Presented here are 25 T cell receptor beta chains from one specimen sequenced in a study of Ad26.COV2.S vaccination and SARS-CoV-2 variants. Treatment described: about 20 received Ad26.COV2.S at low or high dose, single or two shots; roughly 5 received placebo; per-sample allocation not given. Each sample was drawn 63 days after the first injection (of vaccine or placebo). Only in-frame clones appear in the TCRdb table, and some are missing; sequencing was by immunoSEQ multiplex PCR. The sample comprises about 350,000 clones, roughly 90% of which are singletons, and about 4.6% rests with the top ten. The input for sequencing was peripheral blood, taken in a trial of Ad26.COV2.S vaccine versus placebo. These receptors all come from a person between 18 and 65 years old who received the Ad26.COV2.S COVID-19 vaccine or a placebo.

The genes are TRBV7-9 and TRBJ1-2, with TRBD1 identical over 7 bases. The V gene's germline CDR1 is SEHNR and CDR2 FQNEAQ (reference sequence). CDR3 length: 14 amino acids. The J segment lost 8 bases and the V segment lost 5 bases, leaving 11 bases of the junction unmatched. CDR3 in amino acids: CASSPPEGADGYTF. DNA of the CDR3: TGTGCCAGCAGCCCCCCGGAGGGGGCAGACGGCTACACCTTC.

Concerning this clone itself: Other DNA sequences in the same sample also yield this CDR3. The chain is built from TRBV18 and TRBJ2-1, with TRBD1 matching 9 bases. V lost 6 bases, J lost 3 bases, and 6 bases stayed unmatched. The CDR3 consists of 15 residues. The germline V gene has CDR1 KGHSH and CDR2 LQKENI. CDR3 sequence: CASSLPGQGYNEQFF. The CDR3 nucleotides are TGTGCCAGCTCTCTCCCGGGACAGGGCTACAATGAGCAGTTCTTC.

V usage is TRBV14 and J usage is TRBJ1-3; D gene uncertain. This CDR3 region has 13 residues. Trimming stripped 0 bases from V and 11 bases from J, with 11 bases between. The germline V gene encodes CDR1 SGHDN and CDR2 FVKESK. The CDR3 DNA is TGTGCCAGCAGCCAAGATTTCGTCCCCCCCATATATTTT. This encodes CASSQDFVPPIYF. The whole variable domain, remainder taken from reference TRBV14 and TRBJ1-3, is EAGVTQFPSHSVIEKGQTVTLRCDPISGHDNLYWYRRVMGKEIKFLLHFVKESKQDESGMPNNRFLAERTGGTYSTLKVQPAELEDSGVYFCASSQDFVPPIYFGEGSWLTVV.

The rearrangement joins TRBV5-1 to TRBJ1-2, with 7 bases aligning to TRBD1. Germline CDR1 reads SGHRS; CDR2 reads YFSETQ. V lost 5 bases and J lost 5; bases outside the gene matches: 9. CDR3 length equals 14 residues. The CDR3 sequence: CASSWRGPEYGYTF. Here the CDR3 DNA reads TGCGCCAGCAGTTGGAGGGGGCCGGAGTATGGCTACACCTTC.

This clone has a single count. This chain connects TRBV6-2 or TRBV6-3 to TRBJ2-6; no firm D call. Germline V lookup: CDR1 MNHEY, CDR2 SVGEGT. The CDR3 contains 16 residues. V dropped 2 bases and J dropped 0 bases, with 8 bases sitting between them. The CDR3 sequence is CASSYPKDSGANVLTF. The CDR3 region has the DNA TGTGCCAGCAGTTACCCTAAGGACTCTGGGGCCAACGTCCTGACTTTC.

V and J are TRBV6-5 and TRBJ2-7; TRBD1 agrees at 9 bases. The CDR3 runs to 13 residues. Trimming removed 7 bases from V and 5 bases from J; junction bases left unmatched: 6. CDR1 and CDR2 (germline): MNHEY, SVGAGI. The CDR3 DNA is TGTGCCAGCACCACCGGGACAGGGCACGAGCAGTACTTC. Translating gives CASTTGTGHEQYF.

This clone was picked up one time. The J gene is TRBJ2-7, the V gene TRBV5-6; weak D call: TRBD1 (6 bases). Trimming shortened V by 2 bases and J by 0 bases, and 15 bases separated the two germline ends. Germline assignment: CDR1 SGHDT and CDR2 YYEEEE. The CDR3 totals 16 residues. The CDR3 DNA follows: TGTGCCAGCAGCTTTCCATCTTCGACAGGCTCCTACGAGCAGTACTTC. This translates into CASSFPSSTGSYEQYF.

J is TRBJ2-1 and V is TRBV7-8; TRBD2 aligns across 8 bases. V lost 6 bases to trimming and J lost 3 bases; unmatched junction nucleotides: 4. The V gene's germline CDR1 is SGHVS and CDR2 FQNEAQ. The CDR3 has 14 residues. CDR3: CASRPGTSYNEQFF. Here the CDR3 DNA reads TGTGCCAGCAGACCCGGGACTAGCTACAATGAGCAGTTCTTC.

The chain combines TRBV20-1 with TRBJ1-6, with 8 bases identical to TRBD1. This CDR3 region has 16 residues. Germline loops: CDR1 DFQATT, CDR2 SNEGSKA (reference sequence). The ends lost 3 bases at V and 2 bases at J; junction bases unmatched: 6. The CDR3 is CSASAQGGTYNSPLHF. The CDR3 DNA reads TGCAGTGCTAGTGCACAGGGGGGCACCTATAATTCACCCCTCCACTTT.

The chain has TRBV24-1 and TRBJ2-1, with D perhaps TRBD1 (6 bases). Per the germline V gene, CDR1 is KGHDR and CDR2 is SFDVKD. This CDR3 spans 16 amino acids. The V end was cut by 3 bases, the J end by 4 bases, with 15 bases between. The CDR3 DNA is TGTGCCACCAGTGATCTCAGGGGCGCCGGTTACAATGAGCAGTTCTTC. This encodes CATSDLRGAGYNEQFF.

The chain couples TRBV3-1 (or the pseudogene TRBV3-2) to TRBJ2-5; 7 bases align to TRBD1. This CDR3 has 16 residues. Trimming took 1 base from V and 0 from J; bases not matched to a gene: 5. Germline-derived CDR1 and CDR2 are LGHDT and YNNKEL (reference sequence). The CDR3 DNA follows: TGTGCCAGCAGCCAAGCTCAAGACAGGGACCAAGAGACCCAGTACTTC. Translated, it gives CASSQAQDRDQETQYF.

This clone has just one count. The chain recombines TRBV3-1 (or the pseudogene TRBV3-2) with TRBJ2-7; D ambiguous. Germline loops: CDR1 LGHDT, CDR2 YNNKEL (reference sequence). The CDR3 length is 14 residues. Trimming took off 3 bases at V and 3 bases at J, with 12 bases between the two ends. The CDR3 sequence: CASSHSLEDYEQYF. In DNA form, the CDR3 reads TGTGCCAGCAGCCATTCACTCGAAGACTACGAGCAGTACTTC.

Comment on this clone: In the same sample, other DNA sequences code for this CDR3. The rearrangement uses TRBV29-1 and TRBJ1-2, with 12 bases matching TRBD1. Germline V lookup: CDR1 SQVTM, CDR2 ANQGSEA. V shed 4 bases and J 5 bases; nucleotides not matched to a gene: 2. This CDR3 is built from 13 residues. The CDR3 loop reads CSVGGQGAYGYTF. In DNA, the CDR3 is TGCAGCGTTGGGGGACAGGGGGCGTATGGCTACACCTTC.

The V gene is TRBV19, the J gene TRBJ2-1, with a possible D match to TRBD2 (6 bases). The ends were cut back, 1 base at V and 7 bases at J, with 8 bases in the middle. CDR1 is LNHDA and CDR2 is SQIVND in the germline V gene (reference sequence). The CDR3 contains 13 residues. The CDR3 region is CASSIGLANEQFF. CDR3 coding DNA: TGTGCCAGTAGTATAGGGCTAGCGAATGAGCAGTTCTTC.

The rearrangement links TRBV7-8 to TRBJ1-2; possibly TRBD1 for D (5 bases). V lost 3 bases to trimming and J lost 0 bases, with 14 bases between them. Germline V gene data show CDR1 as SGHVS and CDR2 as FQNEAQ. The CDR3 runs 16 residues. The CDR3 DNA follows: TGTGCCAGCAGCTTGGGACCGGGACCCTCTAACTATGGCTACACCTTC. Its translation: CASSLGPGPSNYGYTF.

The rearrangement uses TRBV18 and TRBJ2-3, with D maybe TRBD1 (5 bases). Per the germline V gene, CDR1 is KGHSH and CDR2 is LQKENI. V was clipped by 3 bases and J by 7 bases, with 8 bases between them. The CDR3 totals 12 residues. In DNA, the CDR3 is TGTGCCAGCTCACCGACAGATTATACGCAGTATTTT. Protein sequence: CASSPTDYTQYF. Together with reference TRBV18 and TRBJ2-3, the CDR3 gives the full variable domain: NAGVMQNPRHLVRRRGQEARLRCSPMKGHSHVYWYRQLPEEGLKFMVYLQKENIIDESGMPKERFSAEFPKEGPSILRIQQVVRGDSAAYFCASSPTDYTQYFGPGTRLTVL.

This clone was counted between two and nine times. The chain has TRBV6-1 and TRBJ2-3, with a tentative D call TRBD2 (5 bases). Germline V gene sequence: CDR1 MNHNS, CDR2 SASEGT. The CDR3 covers 16 residues. The V and J ends lost 3 bases and 6 bases respectively, with 19 bases between them. This CDR3 reads CASSDPRGDSRDTQYF. In nucleotides, the CDR3 is TGTGCCAGCAGTGATCCACGGGGAGATTCAAGGGATACGCAGTATTTT.

The V and J genes are TRBV7-9 and TRBJ2-7, with D possibly being TRBD2 (6 bases). CDR1 and CDR2 (germline): SEHNR, FQNEAQ (reference sequence). V was pared by 6 bases and J by 5 bases, with 14 bases between. CDR3 size: 13 residues. In nucleotides, the CDR3 is TGTGCCAGCAGGAACTCGGGACTCAACGAGCAGTACTTC. This encodes CASRNSGLNEQYF.

The rearrangement uses TRBV7-9 and TRBJ2-1, with 9 bases aligning to TRBD1. The CDR3 covers 16 residues. With 6 bases clipped from V and 2 bases from J, the junction kept 8 bases outside the gene matches. Germline lookup yields CDR1 SEHNR and CDR2 FQNEAQ (reference sequence). The CDR3 region has the DNA TGTGCCAGCAGATCTATACAGGGGGCGACCTACAATGAGCAGTTCTTC. It is translated as CASRSIQGATYNEQFF.

This rearrangement joins TRBV28 to TRBJ2-1; possible D gene TRBD2, 6 bases. The CDR3 loop spans 13 amino acids. The V end lost 7 bases, the J end lost 9 bases, and 16 bases lay between the germline ends. Germline V gene data show CDR1 as MDHEN and CDR2 as SYDVKM. CDR3: CASTDPQGGEQFF. CDR3 nucleotide sequence: TGTGCCAGCACCGACCCCCAGGGAGGTGAGCAGTTCTTC. The full variable domain, in which reference TRBV28 and TRBJ2-1 provide the parts outside the CDR3, is DVKVTQSSRYLVKRTGEKVFLECVQDMDHENMFWYRQDPGLGLRLIYFSYDVKMKEKGDIPEGYSVSREKKERFSLILESASTNQTSMYLCASTDPQGGEQFFGPGTRLTVL.

The rearrangement joins TRBV20-1 to TRBJ2-3; TRBD2 matches 8 bases. J gave up 1 base and V 6 bases, and 15 bases lay outside the gene matches. Per germline, CDR1 DFQATT and CDR2 SNEGSKA (reference sequence). This CDR3 comprises 17 residues. The chain's CDR3 is CSASKLKRGPGTDTQYF. Written as DNA, the CDR3 is TGCAGTGCGAGTAAACTAAAGCGGGGGCCCGGCACAGATACGCAGTATTTT.

This clone was seen only once. This sequence joins TRBV4-2 and TRBJ2-5, with 7 bases fitting TRBD1. V dropped 4 bases and J dropped 7; count of bases not matched to a gene: 15. Germline CDR1 reads LGHNA; CDR2 reads YNFKEQ. This CDR3 contains 16 residues. CDR3 bases: TGTGCCAGCAGCCCAAGAATAGGGGGACAGCACGCGACCCAGTACTTC. This translates into CASSPRIGGQHATQYF.

This clone showed up just once. The V and J genes are TRBV28 and TRBJ2-3; 8 bases fit TRBD2. This CDR3 contains 18 residues. CDR1 is MDHEN, CDR2 SYDVKM, per germline. Trimming at V came to 6 bases and at J to 0 bases, leaving 14 bases not matched to a gene. CDR3 amino acids: CASSRPIGGRTSTDTQYF. The CDR3 coding sequence is TGTGCCAGCAGCCGTCCCATCGGCGGGAGGACTAGCACAGATACGCAGTATTTT.

This chain uses TRBV20-1 with TRBJ1-1, with D perhaps matching TRBD1 (5 bases). From germline, CDR1 is DFQATT and CDR2 SNEGSKA (reference sequence). The CDR3 is 11 residues long. V was cut by 7 bases and J by 4 bases, with 10 bases left in between. CDR3 residues: CSVPGGTEAFF. The CDR3 region has the DNA TGCAGTGTTCCCGGGGGCACTGAAGCTTTCTTT.

This clone was seen only once. The rearrangement joins TRBV3-1 (or the pseudogene TRBV3-2) to TRBJ2-5, with D perhaps TRBD1 or TRBD2 (5 bases each). V was trimmed by 0 bases and J by 4 bases, leaving 9 bases between them. This CDR3 has 14 residues. Germline-derived CDR1 and CDR2 are LGHDT and YNNKEL (reference sequence). CDR3 in amino acids: CASSQDEGRETQYF. CDR3 nucleotide sequence: TGTGCCAGCAGCCAAGATGAGGGGAGAGAGACCCAGTACTTC.